The 15 T cell receptor beta chains in this list originate from one sample, sequenced in a study of blood T cell repertoires in COVID-19. The data were produced by immunoSEQ multiplex PCR, yet TCRdb's version contains in-frame clones alone and is incomplete. The sample consists of 290,000 or so clones, 91% of them appearing once. What was sequenced was peripheral blood. These receptors came from a woman in her twenties or thirties with COVID-19, enrolled during active disease.

The J gene is TRBJ1-1, the V gene TRBV28; possible D gene TRBD1, 5 bases. This CDR3 has 13 residues. With 6 bases removed from V and 0 bases from J, the gap between germline ends came to 8 bases. CDR1 is MDHEN and CDR2 is SYDVKM in the germline V gene. As DNA, the CDR3 is TGTGCCAGCAGCCCGGGGGTGAACACTGAAGCTTTCTTT. Translating gives CASSPGVNTEAFF.

This chain uses TRBV12-3 or TRBV12-4 with TRBJ2-1; TRBD2 might be the D (6 bases). V lost 3 bases and J lost 15, with 15 bases in between. The CDR3 loop spans 12 amino acids. The CDR3 spells CASSLTGELGFF. The CDR3 nucleotides are TGTGCCAGCAGTTTGACGGGGGAGTTGGGGTTCTTC.

CDR3 residues: CASSLAGRDIQYF. Written as DNA, the CDR3 is TGTGCCAGCAGCTTGGCAGGCAGGGACATTCAGTACTTC. The chain recombines TRBV5-4 with TRBJ2-4; D might be TRBD1 (5 bases). The CDR3 covers 13 residues. Germline-derived CDR1 and CDR2 are SGHNT and YYREEE (reference sequence). The V and J ends lost 0 bases and 8 bases respectively, with 9 bases between them.

CDR3 coding DNA: TGTGCCAGCAGCTTAGACGGGCGGGGGCGCCTCTCTGGGGCCAACGTCCTGACTTTC. Residues: CASSLDGRGRLSGANVLTF. The rearrangement uses TRBV11-2 and TRBJ2-6; D might be TRBD2 (7 bases). The CDR3 is made up of 19 amino acids. V was shortened by 0 bases and J by 0 bases, with 15 bases between the two germline ends. From germline, CDR1 is SGHAT and CDR2 FQNNGV. Full variable domain (remainder filled in from reference TRBV11-2 and TRBJ2-6): EAGVAQSPRYKIIEKRQSVAFWCNPISGHATLYWYQQILGQGPKLLIQFQNNGVVDDSQLPKDRFSAERLKGVDSTLKIQPAKLEDSAVYLCASSLDGRGRLSGANVLTFGAGSRLTVL.

This chain links TRBV19 with TRBJ1-2; 8 bases are a match to TRBD1. In germline, CDR1 is LNHDA, CDR2 SQIVND (reference sequence). J gave up 1 base and V 6 bases, and 7 bases lay outside the gene matches. This CDR3 comprises 15 residues. The CDR3 sequence: CASRRGQGGNYGYTF. Written as DNA, the CDR3 is TGTGCCAGTAGGAGAGGACAGGGTGGTAACTATGGCTACACCTTC.

V gene TRBV5-1 combines with J gene TRBJ2-2, with 9 bases that match TRBD1. The CDR3 has 16 residues. Germline V gene data show CDR1 as SGHRS and CDR2 as YFSETQ. Trimming took 2 bases from V and 3 from J; bases not matched to a gene: 5. The CDR3 protein is CASSFTGGADTGELFF. The CDR3 DNA reads TGCGCCAGCAGCTTTACAGGGGGCGCTGACACCGGGGAGCTGTTTTTT.

V is TRBV10-3 and J is TRBJ1-5, with 7 bases that match TRBD1. The junction had 5 bases not matched to a gene; V was cut back by 6 bases and J by 3 bases. The CDR3 covers 14 residues. From germline, CDR1 is ENHRY and CDR2 SYGVKD. The CDR3 loop reads CAISEDRNNQPQHF. CDR3 DNA: TGTGCCATCAGCGAGGACAGGAACAATCAGCCCCAGCATTTT.

The genes are TRBV6-5 and TRBJ1-5, with 8 nucleotides matching TRBD1. V lost 6 bases and J lost 5; bases outside the gene matches: 3. The CDR3 spans 13 residues. Germline V gene sequence: CDR1 MNHEY, CDR2 SVGAGI. The CDR3 nucleotides read TGTGCCAGCAGGCAGGGGGCGGATCAGCCCCAGCATTTT. Translated: CASRQGADQPQHF.

CDR3 nucleotides: TGTGCCACCAGCAGCCTCGCAGGGGATCGTGATGGGCCCCAGCATTTT. It yields the protein CATSSLAGDRDGPQHF. The rearrangement links TRBV15 to TRBJ1-5; D perhaps matches TRBD1 (6 bases). V lost 3 bases, J lost 9 bases, and 21 bases lay in between. The CDR3 covers 16 residues. Germline values: CDR1 LNHNV, CDR2 YYDKDF (reference sequence).

The chain carries TRBV7-2 and TRBJ2-1, with TRBD2 identical over 16 bases. Losses at the gene ends were 3 bases for V and 7 bases for J; bases not matched to a gene: 3. Germline-derived CDR1 and CDR2 are SGHTA and FQGNSA. There are 16 residues in the CDR3. CDR3 region: CASSLGLAGGWNEQFF. The CDR3 coding sequence is TGTGCCAGCAGCTTGGGACTAGCGGGAGGGTGGAATGAGCAGTTCTTC.

The chain joins TRBV23-1 to TRBJ1-1; TRBD1 matches 7 bases. TRBV23-1 has ORF status, its function being uncertain. The CDR3 contains 15 residues. J gave up 1 base and V 6 bases, and 8 bases lay outside the gene matches. In DNA, the CDR3 is TGCGCCAGCAGCCCAAGGGGGCAGTCGAACACTGAAGCTTTCTTT. This gives the protein CASSPRGQSNTEAFF.

V gene TRBV5-6 combines with J gene TRBJ2-7; 10 bases are shared with TRBD1. Germline V gives CDR1 SGHDT, CDR2 YYEEEE. V lost 4 bases, J lost 6 bases, and 10 bases stayed unmatched. This CDR3 is 15 amino acids long. DNA of the CDR3: TGTGCCAGCAGCGCTCCGGGACAGGGGACTGGCGAGCAGTACTTC. Encoded protein: CASSAPGQGTGEQYF.

The chain combines TRBV10-3 with TRBJ1-4, with D uncertain. Germline assignment: CDR1 ENHRY and CDR2 SYGVKD. CDR3 length: 14 residues. V was clipped by 2 bases and J by 7 bases, with 11 bases between them. CDR3 protein: CAISEAGVGEKLFF. Here the CDR3 DNA reads TGTGCCATCAGTGAGGCGGGAGTGGGTGAAAAACTGTTTTTT.

The rearrangement uses TRBV5-1 and TRBJ2-2; D possibly corresponds to TRBD1 (5 bases). CDR3 length: 17 amino acids. CDR1 and CDR2 (germline): SGHRS, YFSETQ. The germline V and J ends were trimmed by 4 bases and 5 bases, with 21 bases remaining between them. For the CDR3, the DNA is TGCGCCAGCAGCAGAGGAAGGACACCCAGTCGGACCGGGGAGCTGTTTTTT. Translating it yields CASSRGRTPSRTGELFF.

This chain joins TRBV12-3 or TRBV12-4 and TRBJ1-2, with a weak D call TRBD1 (6 bases). This CDR3 region has 13 residues. V dropped 6 bases and J dropped 5 bases, with 13 bases sitting between them. DNA for the CDR3: TGTGCCAGCAGCCAAATTACAGGGTATGGCTACACCTTC. Amino acid sequence: CASSQITGYGYTF.